This TCR beta chain was sequenced during a study of blood T cell repertoires in COVID-19 (dated by TCRdb to 2020 to 2022). About the study as a whole: Collaborator samples came from the United States, Italy and Spain and covered acute and convalescent phases of COVID-19. The material from the prospective study consisted of cDNA or gDNA derived from T cells, B-cell-depleted T cells, or PBMCs. The dataset comprised deeply sampled blood TCRbeta repertoires from subjects exposed to, actively infected with, or recovered from COVID-19. The repertoires were released in a freely available public database intended as a resource for research on the immune response to SARS-CoV-2. Samples were obtained from the ongoing ImmuneRACE study (first 160 participants) and from 1,000 to 1,500 subjects provided by 6 global collaborators. Sample metadata almost always included a de-identified subject ID, COVID-19 status, age in years and sex. Where HLA class I and class II types were available, the types were taken from metadata supplied by the sample provider, not from assay-based typing. Beyond this particular receptor, the publication reports: Clinical and demographic metadata were provided uncurated, with the amount varying by source and participant.

Participants in the prospective study were aged about 18 to 95 years, lived in about two dozen United States geographic areas, and enrolled through a virtual design. In the prospective study, participants were assigned to cohorts based on the clinical history participants reported in a screening survey and a study questionnaire. A participant counted as exposed if, within 2 weeks of entering the study, that participant had been in contact with someone who had a PCR-confirmed or clinician-diagnosed COVID-19 case. Mobile phlebotomists in the prospective study collected whole blood, serum and a nasopharyngeal or oropharyngeal swab from every participant. Over an approximately two-month period, participants in the prospective study had the option of providing additional blood draws and questionnaires. Prospective study blood samples were shipped either frozen or at room temperature before DNA extraction.

Trimming removed 6 bases from V and 1 base from J; the gene matches leave 8 bases unexplained. Taken from the germline V gene, the CDR1 and CDR2 loops are SNHLY and FYNNEI. The CDR3 measures 15 amino acids from cysteine to phenylalanine. The kept DNA is CDR3 alone, 45 bases in frame from the first base. Note on this clone: No cognate antigen has been identified for it. Within one base of it there is no much larger clone, and no base qualities were kept.

The immunoSEQ Assay, a bias-controlled multiplex PCR, was used to amplify TCRbeta CDR3 regions from genomic DNA. The published analysis was carried out like this. The number of nucleated cells in each sample was estimated by amplification of reference gene primers within the assay. Sequence reads were collapsed and filtered to measure the absolute abundance of every unique TCRbeta CDR3 rearrangement. For each sample, productive Simpson clonality was calculated as the square root of Simpson's diversity index over productive rearrangements. Drawn from immuneACCESS, this table holds only the in-frame rearrangements with V and J called that TCRdb kept. Clones are partly lost; checked studies trace under half to an unresolved V gene and leave the rest unexplained. V and J calls and clone size are as listed in that table; D and trimming were resolved from the DNA. The sample table records about 220,000 clones; 83% of these occur just once. The ten most abundant clones make up more than 4.5% of the sample.

Source material: PBMCs or T cells enriched from blood (not recorded which). The source is a woman in her 50s who had been exposed to COVID-19. The V and J genes are TRBV2 and TRBJ2-7, and 8 junction bases match TRBD1. The CDR3 region has the sequence CASRPQGALSYEQYF. Read as DNA, the sequence is TGTGCCAGCAGGCCCCAGGGGGCCTTATCCTACGAGCAGTACTTC.